Presented here are 18 T cell receptor beta chains from one specimen sequenced in a study of response to subunit inactivated influenza vaccine. Via MiXCR, TCRdb re-called the RT-PCR reads, giving one row per CDR3 protein. The data contain hundreds of thousands of distinct CDR3 sequences, about 10% of them singletons. The sequencing here drew on PBMCs from blood, taken on the day of vaccination. All receptors come from a man aged 50 to 59 who received an inactivated influenza vaccine.

This clonotype was observed a handful of times. The chain links TRBV10-3 to TRBJ1-1; 7 positions match TRBD1. Looked up from germline, CDR1 is ENHRY and CDR2 is SYGVKD. The length of the CDR3 is 13 residues. V was clipped by 5 bases and J by 5 bases; unmatched bases: 5. CDR3 amino acids: CAISSGGLTEAFF. The CDR3 nucleotides read TGTGCCATCAGTTCAGGGGGTTTGACTGAAGCTTTCTTT.

The rearrangement links TRBV6-4 to TRBJ2-3; 9 bases agree with TRBD2. After removal of 6 bases from V and 4 bases from J, the junction contained 11 bases not matched to a gene. CDR1 MRHNA and CDR2 SNTAGT come from the germline V gene. The CDR3 length is 16 residues. The CDR3 region is CASSDMPRGGPDTQYF. Here the CDR3 DNA reads TGTGCCAGCAGCGACATGCCGCGGGGGGGCCCAGATACGCAGTATTTT.

This clonotype was recorded a few times. The chain recombines TRBV29-1 with TRBJ2-7; D might be TRBD2 (5 bases). The germline CDR1 and CDR2 sequences are SQVTM and ANQGSEA. V shed 0 bases and J shed 3 bases, with 12 bases lying between them. The CDR3 loop spans 14 amino acids. This CDR3 is CSVEDRAGNYEQYF. DNA of the CDR3: TGCAGCGTTGAAGATCGGGCGGGTAACTACGAGCAGTACTTC.

The J gene is TRBJ2-7, the V gene TRBV5-1, with 10 bases lining up with TRBD2. J was trimmed by 3 bases and V by 2 bases; bases with no gene match: 5. The germline V gene encodes CDR1 SGHRS and CDR2 YFSETQ. The CDR3 extends over 15 amino acids. CDR3 amino acids: CASSLGTSDLYEQYF. The CDR3 DNA reads as TGCGCCAGCAGCTTAGGGACTAGCGATCTCTACGAGCAGTACTTC.

V gene TRBV10-3 combines with J gene TRBJ1-2; D is unresolved. Looked up from germline, CDR1 is ENHRY and CDR2 is SYGVKD. Trimming removed 3 bases at V and 3 bases at J, with 8 bases between. The CDR3 has 13 amino acids. CDR3 sequence (DNA): TGTGCCATCAGTGAATACAAGGACTATGGCTACACCTTC. Its protein product is CAISEYKDYGYTF.

Comment on this clonotype: A much bigger clone sits one base away, suggesting this may be a read error. The chain employs TRBV20-1 and TRBJ2-1, with D unresolved. V was shortened by 5 bases and J by 9 bases, with 11 bases between the two germline ends. There are 11 residues in the CDR3. The V gene's germline CDR1 is DFQATT and CDR2 SNEGSKA (reference sequence). The CDR3 loop reads CSAPEILEQFF. The CDR3 DNA reads TGCAGTGCTCCAGAGATCCTTGAGCAGTTCTTC.

This sequence joins TRBV7-9 and TRBJ2-1; 7 bases fit TRBD2. Germline V gives CDR1 SEHNR, CDR2 FQNEAQ (reference sequence). V gave up 5 bases and J gave up 7 bases; unmatched junction bases: 5. The CDR3 runs to 13 residues. CDR3 in amino acids: CASSPPGRNEQFF. DNA for the CDR3: TGTGCCAGCAGCCCGCCCGGGAGGAATGAGCAGTTCTTC.

The sample holds a few counts of this clonotype. V usage is TRBV4-3 and J usage is TRBJ2-1; no firm D call. Between the trimmed V and J ends, which lost 6 bases and 5 bases, there was a span of 11 bases. In germline, CDR1 is LGHNA, CDR2 YSLEER. The CDR3 totals 13 residues. The CDR3 sequence is CASSHPGHNEQFF. In DNA form, the CDR3 reads TGCGCCAGCAGTCATCCCGGGCACAATGAGCAGTTCTTC.

The chain links TRBV6-2 or TRBV6-3 to TRBJ2-3; D gene unclear. Trimming removed 1 base at V and 0 bases at J, with 11 bases between. CDR3 length equals 16 residues. Per germline, CDR1 MNHEY and CDR2 SVGEGT. The CDR3 DNA reads TGTGCCAGCAGTTACTTGGGTTTCTCTAGCACAGATACGCAGTATTTT. Amino acid sequence: CASSYLGFSSTDTQYF.

The chain is built from TRBV5-1 and TRBJ1-4, with D possibly matching TRBD1 (6 bases). Germline values: CDR1 SGHRS, CDR2 YFSETQ. This CDR3 region has 18 residues. Trimming removed 2 bases from V and 0 bases from J, with 17 bases in between. CDR3 sequence (DNA): TGCGCCAGCAGCTTCGGACAGAGATCAATTGCAACTAATGAAAAACTGTTTTTT. Translated, it gives CASSFGQRSIATNEKLFF.

This clonotype has a handful of counts. This may be a read error, as it is one base from a much larger clone. The chain links TRBV12-3 or TRBV12-4 to TRBJ1-2, with no clear D. V lost 1 base and J 1 base, leaving 4 bases between the germline ends. This CDR3 has 13 residues. CDR3 sequence reads: CASSLGDNYGYTF. CDR3 nucleotide sequence: TGTGCCAGCAGTTTAGGGGATAACTATGGCTACACCTTC.

This clonotype was seen more than once but under ten times. This chain connects TRBV10-3 to TRBJ2-7; no clear D. Trimming cost V 7 bases and J 3 bases, with 16 bases left between them. Germline V gene data show CDR1 as ENHRY and CDR2 as SYGVKD. The CDR3 totals 14 residues. The CDR3 DNA follows: TGTGCCATCACAGAGACGGCAGTAAACTACGAGCAGTACTTC. Its translation: CAITETAVNYEQYF.

The chain has TRBV3-1 and TRBJ2-5; D not certain. Trimming left V 0 bases short and J 2 bases short, with 10 bases between. The CDR3 extends over 15 amino acids. Germline-derived CDR1 and CDR2 are LGHDT and YNNKEL (reference sequence). CDR3 amino acids: CASSQEHSLQETQYF. CDR3 coding DNA: TGTGCCAGCAGCCAAGAGCACTCCCTACAAGAGACCCAGTACTTC.

A few counts support this clonotype. The rearrangement uses TRBV3-1 and TRBJ1-1; no clear D. This CDR3 is built from 14 residues. CDR1 LGHDT and CDR2 YNNKEL come from the germline V gene (reference sequence). V was cut by 3 bases and J by 0 bases, with 8 bases left in between. The CDR3 DNA reads TGTGCCAGCAGCCACAGGACGATGAACACTGAAGCTTTCTTT. It yields the protein CASSHRTMNTEAFF.

This clonotype has ten or more counts. The chain recombines TRBV20-1 with TRBJ2-7, with D unclear. The V gene's germline CDR1 is DFQATT and CDR2 SNEGSKA (reference sequence). This CDR3 comprises 14 residues. V gave up 4 bases and J gave up 0 bases, with 13 bases separating them. The CDR3 is CSATIARSSYEQYF. Written as DNA, the CDR3 is TGCAGTGCTACCATAGCACGGAGCTCCTACGAGCAGTACTTC.

The chain combines TRBV7-9 with TRBJ2-7; possibly TRBD1 or TRBD2 for D (5 bases each). Germline loops: CDR1 SEHNR, CDR2 FQNEAQ (reference sequence). V lost 4 bases and J lost 0, with 7 bases in between. This CDR3 is 13 amino acids long. The CDR3 DNA reads TGTGCCAGCAGCTGGGACGCCTCCTACGAGCAGTACTTC. Encoded protein: CASSWDASYEQYF.

This clonotype has ten or more counts. This rearrangement joins TRBV11-1 to TRBJ2-2; 7 bases agree with TRBD1. With V trimmed by 11 bases and J by 4 bases, 25 bases remained unmatched. The CDR3 consists of 19 residues. CDR1 is SGHAT and CDR2 is FQDESV in the germline V gene (reference sequence). For the CDR3, the DNA is TGTGCCGTTGAAAGGTTCGACAGGGCCGATGATTGGGCCACCGGGGAGCTGTTTTTT. This codes for CAVERFDRADDWATGELFF.

This clonotype was picked up a small number of times. This rearrangement joins TRBV6-2 or TRBV6-3 to TRBJ2-1; 13 positions match TRBD2. Germline V gives CDR1 MNHEY, CDR2 SVGEGT. Germline trimming cut 5 bases from V and 10 bases from J; bases unmatched to any gene: 11. The CDR3 loop spans 16 amino acids. The CDR3 spells CASSRLTSGRAREQFF. Here the CDR3 DNA reads TGTGCCAGCAGTCGATTAACTAGCGGGAGGGCCCGAGAGCAGTTCTTC.